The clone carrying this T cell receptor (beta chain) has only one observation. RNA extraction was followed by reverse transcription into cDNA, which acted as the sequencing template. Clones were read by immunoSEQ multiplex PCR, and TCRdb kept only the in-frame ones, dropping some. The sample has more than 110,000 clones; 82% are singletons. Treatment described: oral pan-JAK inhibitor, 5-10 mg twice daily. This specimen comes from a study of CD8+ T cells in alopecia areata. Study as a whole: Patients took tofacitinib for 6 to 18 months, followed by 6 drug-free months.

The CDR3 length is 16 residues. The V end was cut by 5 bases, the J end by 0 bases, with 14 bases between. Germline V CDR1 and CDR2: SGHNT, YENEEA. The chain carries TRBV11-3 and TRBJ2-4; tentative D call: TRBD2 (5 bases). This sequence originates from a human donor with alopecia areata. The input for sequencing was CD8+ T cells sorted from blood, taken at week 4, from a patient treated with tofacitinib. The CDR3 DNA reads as TGTGCCAGCAGCCCAAGAGAGGGAATAGCCAAAAACATTCAGTACTTC. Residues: CASSPREGIAKNIQYF.